Sequencing of this T cell receptor beta chain was carried out in a study of Graves' ophthalmopathy and Graves' hyperthyroidism. Researchers took RNA transcripts and amplified TCR beta CDR3 regions from them. Second-round multiplex PCR came after a first-round RT-PCR that employed HTBI primers. TCRdb reprocessed the multiplex PCR reads via MiXCR and lists one record per CDR3 protein. This table holds more than 300,000 distinct CDR3 sequences, about a sixth found once. Trimming left V 3 bases short and J 6 bases short, with 18 bases between. The length of the CDR3 is 16 residues. Germline V gene lookup returns CDR1 GTSNPN and CDR2 SVGIG (reference sequence). Study observations and caveats: Blood shared most expanded thyroid clonotypes above 0.001 frequency.

This clonotype has a count of ten or more. The antigen is not known. Material for sequencing was peripheral blood. This chain joins TRBV30 and TRBJ1-6; perhaps TRBD1 as D (5 bases). This receptor was taken from an adult woman with stable Graves' hyperthyroidism. The CDR3 nucleotides are TGTGCCTGGAGGGGATACCCGGGACTGCTTAATTCACCCCTCCACTTT. The encoded protein is CAWRGYPGLLNSPLHF.